Listed here are 16 T cell receptor beta chains from one sample, sequenced in a study of blood T cell repertoires in COVID-19. Clones were sequenced by immunoSEQ multiplex PCR, and TCRdb holds only the in-frame ones, with some missing. Of approximately 190,000 clones in the sample, roughly 84% are singletons; the top ten hold more than 3%. The sample comprised PBMCs or T cells enriched from blood (not recorded which). The origin of the receptors is a woman aged 25 to 39 who had been exposed to COVID-19.

This chain uses TRBV3-1 (or the pseudogene TRBV3-2) with TRBJ1-5; 7 nucleotides line up with TRBD1. Germline-derived CDR1 and CDR2 are LGHDT and YNNKEL (reference sequence). The CDR3 has 16 amino acids. The V and J ends lost 3 bases and 9 bases, in that order; junction bases with no gene match: 14. The CDR3 spells CASSHTGTAPFSPQHF. The CDR3 nucleotides read TGTGCCAGCAGCCACACCGGGACAGCTCCCTTTTCGCCCCAGCATTTT.

This chain links TRBV6-2 or TRBV6-3 with TRBJ2-5; 10 positions agree with TRBD1. The V gene end was trimmed by 2 bases and the J gene end by 4 bases; junction bases not matched to a gene: 7. This CDR3 spans 16 amino acids. The germline V gene encodes CDR1 MNHEY and CDR2 SVGEGT. The DNA of the CDR3 is TGTGCCAGCAGTTACCCCGGGACAGGGGATGGAGAGACCCAGTACTTC. This codes for CASSYPGTGDGETQYF.

For the CDR3, the DNA is TGCGCCAGCAGCCCGACACTAGCGGGGGTAGGGACCGGGGAGCTGTTTTTT. Protein: CASSPTLAGVGTGELFF. The rearrangement joins TRBV5-1 to TRBJ2-2; 11 bases are a match to TRBD2. This CDR3 is 17 amino acids long. The V gene's germline CDR1 is SGHRS and CDR2 YFSETQ. V dropped 4 bases and J dropped 5; count of bases not matched to a gene: 10.

The J gene is TRBJ1-1, the V gene TRBV5-8; tentative D call: TRBD1 (5 bases). Germline V gene lookup returns CDR1 SGHTS and CDR2 YDEGEE. The CDR3 has 15 residues. The germline V and J ends were trimmed by 4 bases and 2 bases, with 15 bases remaining between them. This chain's CDR3 is CASSVVDSLNTEAFF. The CDR3 DNA follows: TGTGCCAGCAGCGTCGTCGACAGCCTCAACACTGAAGCTTTCTTT.

This clone occurred once. The chain is built from TRBV10-3 and TRBJ2-2, with D possibly being TRBD2 (5 bases). Looked up from germline, CDR1 is ENHRY and CDR2 is SYGVKD. The CDR3 loop spans 14 amino acids. V shed 11 bases and J shed 1 base, with 14 bases lying between them. This chain's CDR3 is CASSRTENTGELFF. The CDR3 bases are TGTGCCTCCTCCCGGACTGAGAACACCGGGGAGCTGTTTTTT.

This chain uses TRBV19 with TRBJ2-2; TRBD2 agrees at 7 bases. The CDR3 contains 14 residues. J was trimmed by 4 bases and V by 7 bases; bases with no gene match: 6. Germline CDR1 is LNHDA and CDR2 is SQIVND (reference sequence). The CDR3 sequence: CASNLGGSTGELFF. The CDR3 region has the DNA TGTGCCAGTAATCTGGGGGGGTCCACCGGGGAGCTGTTTTTT.

The gene calls are TRBV5-6 and TRBJ2-1; D perhaps matches TRBD2 (5 bases). Looked up from germline, CDR1 is SGHDT and CDR2 is YYEEEE. The V end was cut by 4 bases, the J end by 0 bases, with 8 bases between. The CDR3 is 14 residues long. Here the CDR3 reads CASSPRVSYNEQFF. CDR3 nucleotides: TGTGCCAGCAGCCCGAGGGTCTCCTACAATGAGCAGTTCTTC.

The V call is TRBV10-3, the J call TRBJ1-6; the D gene is possibly TRBD1 (5 bases). CDR3 length: 14 amino acids. Trimming cost V 5 bases and J 6 bases, with 11 bases left between them. Germline V gene lookup returns CDR1 ENHRY and CDR2 SYGVKD. The CDR3 DNA is TGTGCCATCAGTAAGGAGGGGCTTAATTCACCCCTCCACTTT. Translation: CAISKEGLNSPLHF.

This clone ranks as medium-sized. V usage is TRBV18 and J usage is TRBJ1-5, with D possibly TRBD1 on 6 matching bases. Between the trimmed V and J ends, which lost 6 bases and 4 bases, there was a span of 10 bases. From germline, CDR1 is KGHSH and CDR2 LQKENI. The CDR3 has 13 amino acids. Written as DNA, the CDR3 is TGTGCCAGCTCTCCGACAGGAAATCAGCCCCAGCATTTT. Translating gives CASSPTGNQPQHF.

The rearrangement joins TRBV2 to TRBJ1-5; 9 bases line up with TRBD1. Germline values: CDR1 SNHLY, CDR2 FYNNEI. CDR3 size: 13 residues. After removal of 8 bases from V and 7 bases from J, the junction contained 6 bases not matched to a gene. The CDR3 loop reads CASVGTGRQPQHF. In DNA, the CDR3 is TGTGCCAGCGTGGGGACAGGGCGGCAGCCCCAGCATTTT.

The chain joins TRBV7-9 to TRBJ1-1, with 8 bases matching TRBD1. The J segment lost 4 bases and the V segment lost 6 bases, leaving 10 bases of the junction unmatched. The V gene's germline CDR1 is SEHNR and CDR2 FQNEAQ (reference sequence). This CDR3 spans 15 amino acids. This CDR3 is CASSRAGGAGTEAFF. The CDR3, as DNA: TGTGCCAGCAGTCGCGCAGGGGGCGCAGGCACTGAAGCTTTCTTT.

The chain recombines TRBV10-1 with TRBJ2-1, with 9 bases aligning to TRBD2. The germline gives CDR1 WNHNN, CDR2 SYGVQD (reference sequence). Losses at the gene ends were 5 bases for V and 5 bases for J; bases not matched to a gene: 7. This CDR3 has 15 amino acids. The CDR3 bases are TGCGCCAGCAGTCCCGGGGTAGCGGGGGACAATGAGCAGTTCTTC. Its protein product is CASSPGVAGDNEQFF.

This chain connects TRBV15 to TRBJ2-7; maybe TRBD1 (6 bases). This CDR3 is built from 14 residues. Germline loops: CDR1 LNHNV, CDR2 YYDKDF (reference sequence). The germline V and J ends were trimmed by 3 bases and 4 bases, with 13 bases remaining between them. CDR3 loop: CATSSKRGRYEQYF. In nucleotides, the CDR3 is TGTGCCACCAGCAGCAAGAGGGGGAGATACGAGCAGTACTTC.

The J gene is TRBJ1-6, the V gene TRBV30, with 7 bases that match TRBD1. This CDR3 is built from 13 residues. Germline values: CDR1 GTSNPN, CDR2 SVGIG (reference sequence). V dropped 5 bases and J dropped 7; count of bases not matched to a gene: 5. Here the CDR3 reads CAWDRDMNSPLHF. The CDR3 nucleotides are TGTGCCTGGGACAGGGATATGAATTCACCCCTCCACTTT.

This chain joins TRBV2 and TRBJ2-5, with 10 bases identical to TRBD2. V was clipped by 3 bases and J by 1 base; unmatched bases: 8. Per germline, CDR1 SNHLY and CDR2 FYNNEI. The CDR3 loop spans 17 amino acids. As DNA, the CDR3 is TGTGCCAGCAGTGATGGGGCTAGCGGGGGCTTCCAAGAGACCCAGTACTTC. Its translation is CASSDGASGGFQETQYF. The full variable domain, its missing parts supplied by reference TRBV2 and TRBJ2-5, is EPEVTQTPSHQVTQMGQEVILRCVPISNHLYFYWYRQILGQKVEFLVSFYNNEISEKSEIFDDQFSVERPDGSNFTLKIRSTKLEDSAMYFCASSDGASGGFQETQYFGPGTRLLVL.

The V gene is TRBV6-5, the J gene TRBJ2-7; perhaps TRBD1 as D (6 bases). Germline values: CDR1 MNHEY, CDR2 SVGAGI. The CDR3 contains 13 residues. The V end was cut by 5 bases, the J end by 2 bases, with 10 bases between. The CDR3 loop is CASSRTVAYEQYF. The CDR3 nucleotides are TGTGCCAGCAGTCGGACAGTTGCCTACGAGCAGTACTTC.